The source of this T cell receptor beta chain is a study of Graves' ophthalmopathy and Graves' hyperthyroidism (dated by TCRdb to about 2018). A note on the overall study: Peripheral blood was collected before any treatment was given, at the time of initial diagnosis. The study used TCR beta repertoire signatures to distinguish Graves' ophthalmopathy from Graves' hyperthyroidism and to predict progression to ophthalmopathy. In total, 135 blood samples were TCR-sequenced: fewer than 50 ophthalmopathy, under 80 hyperthyroidism and approximately 17 hyperthyroidism-to-ophthalmopathy patients. To explore V-J signatures that distinguish ophthalmopathy from hyperthyroidism, a discovery set of under 110 patients was enrolled, made up of over 40 with ophthalmopathy and some 60 with stable hyperthyroidism. For independent validation, a separate cohort was made up of 18 hyperthyroidism patients plus 17 patients who later progressed from hyperthyroidism to ophthalmopathy. In roughly 6 hyperthyroidism patients, T-cell repertoires of thyroid tissue and blood were compared. Once sampling was done, hyperthyroidism patients were given methimazole at a starting dose of 30 mg daily, while ophthalmopathy patients were given high-dose intravenous methylprednisolone.

TCR beta CDR3 regions were amplified from RNA transcripts for repertoire sequencing. The first round was an RT-PCR using HTBI primers with the Qiagen OneStep RT-PCR kit, and this first round was followed by a second-round multiplex PCR, then size selection and purification. Libraries were sequenced on an Illumina HiSeq2000 using paired-end 100 bp reads. The study's processing was this. SOAPnuke was used to process the reads, removing any read that contained adapters or uncalled bases, had a mean Phred below 15, or lacked an exact match to the constant primer or identifier. High-quality paired reads were merged with COPE v1.2.5. Each unique nucleotide sequence was defined as a clonotype, and clonotypes were aligned to IMGT TRB V, D and J references with MiTCR v1.1. The analysis was limited to V-J combinations with a frequency above 0.0001, which together covered approximately 99% of repertoires. A TCR clonal expansion and chaos score per V-J combination was defined as the ratio of F50 clonal expansion to chaos observed in the TCRdist matrix. Welch's t-statistics and random forest were used to reduce features to some 13 V-J combinations, which were fed into a naive Bayes classifier. The Morisita-Horn index was used to measure how similar the thyroid and blood repertoires were. The raw public reads went through TCRdb reprocessing: fastp at Q25, MiXCR clone calling, in-frame beta chains kept. Identical CDR3 proteins give one entry, which carries the most common genes and DNA. In this record, the V and J calls reflect TCRdb's handling and not the investigators' own analysis. The sample table contains 300,000 to 400,000 distinct CDR3 sequences; only one count was recorded for roughly 15% of them. Approximately 13% of the sample comes from the top ten.

This clonotype was observed at least ten times. Its specific antigen is unknown. The input lacks base qualities; no much larger clone sits a single base away. Patients with ophthalmopathy had moderately to severely active disease, with a Clinical Activity Score of 3 or more, a NOSPECS grade of 4 or more, and a disease duration of less than 3 months. Patients with other autoimmune diseases, uncontrolled infections, pregnancy or lactation were excluded from the study. Diagnosis was based on clinical symptoms, serum thyroxine, TRAb, thyroid ultrasound and orbital computed tomography. Ficoll-Paque density gradient centrifugation was used to isolate PBMCs from around 10 ml of fresh peripheral blood. Total RNA was extracted with Trizol reagent and quality-checked on an Agilent 2100 Bioanalyzer. What the authors observed across the whole study: In validation, the model predicted ophthalmopathy progression with about 71% sensitivity and less than 80% specificity; about a dozen predicted patients were CT-confirmed with GO in a median of around 6.5 months. No statistical method was used to predetermine the sample size, and group allocation was not hidden from the investigators. Most expanded thyroid clonotypes with frequency above 0.001 were also detected in blood, suggesting blood repertoires may reflect the thyroid immune response. The 13-signature model separated ophthalmopathy from stable hyperthyroidism with 85% to 90% sensitivity and 81.08% specificity in cross-validation, and 80%/75% in the test set.

V is clipped by 5 bases and J by 4 bases, and the sequence between their germline boundaries is 17 bases long. The CDR3 numbers 15 residues from cysteine through phenylalanine. Only the CDR3 region is kept as DNA, spanning 45 bases read in frame from base 1. The germline V gene sets CDR1 to MNHEY and CDR2 to SVGAGI. The TCR sequence derives from an adult man with Graves' ophthalmopathy. The sample comprised peripheral blood. The V and J genes are TRBV6-5 and TRBJ1-2; too little of a D gene remains to name it. The nucleotide sequence reads as follows: TGTGCCAGCAGTCCGGCGACGTGGGGTTTCTATGGCTACACCTTC. This sequence encodes CASSPATWGFYGYTF.